This T cell receptor (beta chain) was profiled in a study of cytomegalovirus exposure and HLA in healthy donors. Profiling relied on immunoSEQ multiplex PCR, and the TCRdb table lists in-frame clones only, not all of them. The sample shows over 110,000 clones, 70% to 90% of them seen only once. Trimming removed 0 bases from V and 3 bases from J, with 7 bases in between. CDR3 length equals 13 residues. Germline CDR1 reads SGHNT; CDR2 reads YYREEE (reference sequence). This receptor was taken from a man between 18 and 29 years old in good health and CMV-seronegative. The rearrangement uses TRBV5-4 and TRBJ2-7; D is uncertain. The source material was PBMCs. As DNA, the CDR3 is TGTGCCAGCAGCTTGGGACTCAACTACGAGCAGTACTTC. Translated, it gives CASSLGLNYEQYF.